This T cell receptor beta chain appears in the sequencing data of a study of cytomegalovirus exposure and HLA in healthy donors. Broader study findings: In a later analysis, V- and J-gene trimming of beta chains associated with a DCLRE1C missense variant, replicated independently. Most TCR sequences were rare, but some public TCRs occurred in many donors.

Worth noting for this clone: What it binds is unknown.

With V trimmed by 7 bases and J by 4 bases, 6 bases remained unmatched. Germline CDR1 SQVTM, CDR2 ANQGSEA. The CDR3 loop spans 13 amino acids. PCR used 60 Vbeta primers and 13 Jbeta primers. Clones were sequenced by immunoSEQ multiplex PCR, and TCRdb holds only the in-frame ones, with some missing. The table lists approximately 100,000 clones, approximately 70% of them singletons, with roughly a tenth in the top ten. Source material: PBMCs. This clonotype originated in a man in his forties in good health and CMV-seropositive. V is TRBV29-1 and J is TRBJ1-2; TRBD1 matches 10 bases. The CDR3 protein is CSARTGGPYGYTF. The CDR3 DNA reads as TGCAGCGCTAGGACAGGGGGACCCTATGGCTACACCTTC.